Below, 5 T cell receptor beta chains from the same sample are listed, as sequenced in a study of response to subunit inactivated influenza vaccine. TCRdb itself ran the RT-PCR reads through MiXCR, one entry per CDR3 protein. The sample lists fewer than 600,000 distinct CDR3 sequences, under 8.5% occurring once. The sequencing here drew on PBMCs from blood, taken less than 25 months after vaccination. The receptor source for this set is a man aged 50 to 75 who received an inactivated influenza vaccine.

Comments on this clonotype: Germline and junction disagree at one end, which may indicate a read error. The V and J genes are TRBV27 and TRBJ1-4; D is ambiguous. The CDR3 runs to 15 residues. In germline, CDR1 is MNHEY, CDR2 SMNVEV (reference sequence). CDR3 region: CASRDGLNRGEKLFF. The CDR3, as DNA: TGTGCCAGCAGAGACGGCCTTAATCGGGGTGAAAAACTATTTTTT.

The V call is TRBV28, the J call TRBJ2-7, with TRBD1 matching 8 bases. CDR1 and CDR2 (germline): MDHEN, SYDVKM. The trim removed 5 bases at V and 0 bases at J, leaving 9 bases unmatched. The CDR3 covers 16 residues. The CDR3 bases are TGTGCCAGCAGTCGACGGACAGGGAGTTCCTCCTACGAGCAGTACTTC. Protein product: CASSRRTGSSSYEQYF.

The chain employs TRBV7-8 and TRBJ2-5; tentatively, D is TRBD2 (5 bases). The germline CDR1 and CDR2 sequences are SGHVS and FQNEAQ. This CDR3 region has 16 residues. V shed 3 bases and J shed 4 bases, with 18 bases lying between them. In DNA form, the CDR3 reads TGTGCCAGCAGCTTTCGGGCTGGACTCGGGGTAGAGACCCAGTACTTC. Translation gives CASSFRAGLGVETQYF.

The genes are TRBV5-1 and TRBJ1-1; unclear D gene. Germline CDR1 SGHRS, CDR2 YFSETQ. This CDR3 has 14 residues. The V end lost 4 bases, the J end lost 1 base, and 11 bases lay between the germline ends. The CDR3 DNA follows: TGCGCCAGCAGCCTTTATGACGGGAACACTGAAGCTTTCTTT. Translating gives CASSLYDGNTEAFF.

This clonotype was seen a few times. This CDR3 is CASSSAGLAARNIQYF. The CDR3 DNA follows: TGTGCCAGCAGCTCAGCGGGACTAGCGGCGAGGAACATTCAGTACTTC. The chain is built from TRBV7-2 and TRBJ2-4; TRBD2 matches at 11 bases. The CDR3 totals 16 residues. V gave up 4 bases and J gave up 7 bases; unmatched junction bases: 9. Germline-derived CDR1 and CDR2 are SGHTA and FQGNSA.